The clone carrying this TCR beta chain was found a few times. What it binds is not known. This CDR3 is also generated by other DNA sequences in the sample. The data were produced by immunoSEQ multiplex PCR, yet TCRdb's version contains in-frame clones alone and is incomplete. The repertoire holds about 2.3 million clones, with approximately 93% as singletons. The length of the CDR3 is 12 residues. V shed 7 bases and J shed 1 base, with 7 bases lying between them. From germline, CDR1 is LNHDA and CDR2 SQIVND (reference sequence). This sample was included in a study of shared clonotypes between healthy human individuals. General study findings and limits: Naive CD4 clonotypes overlapped across a handful of donors at roughly 5%. Incomplete sequencing of sorted subsets was indicated by rarefaction despite large depth.

V usage is TRBV19 and J usage is TRBJ1-1, with D possibly TRBD1 on 5 matching bases. Sample: naive CD4+ T cells from PBMCs. Subset in this sample: CD45RA+ positively selected. The receptor was isolated from a man younger than 30 in good health. Some clones in this sample may be carry-over from other donors' samples. CDR3 amino acids: CASTRGNTEAFF. As DNA, the CDR3 is TGTGCCAGTACTAGGGGGAACACTGAAGCTTTCTTT.